This T cell receptor (beta chain) was recorded in a study of blood T cell repertoires in COVID-19. On the study more broadly: Whether acute or convalescent, the COVID-19 samples came from the United States, Italy and Spain. From T cells, B-cell-depleted T cells, or PBMCs came the material, which was cDNA or gDNA.

The authors' processing: Amplifying reference gene primers gave estimates of nucleated cell counts. Sequenced by immunoSEQ multiplex PCR; TCRdb stores in-frame clones only, minus some. V and J calls plus clone size are reproduced from that table; the DNA served to infer D and trimming. The sample includes approximately 50,000 clones, more than 70% seen only once; the top ten take roughly 15%. From germline, CDR1 is LNHDA and CDR2 SQIVND (reference sequence). V was pared by 3 bases and J by 4 bases, with 16 bases between. The CDR3 extends over 16 amino acids. The source material was peripheral blood. The gene calls are TRBV19 and TRBJ1-5; unclear D gene. The sequence derives from a human donor in a cohort sampled during active COVID-19. CDR3 sequence reads: CASSINTPGGNQPQHF. CDR3 coding DNA: TGTGCCAGTAGTATTAATACACCCGGAGGTAATCAGCCCCAGCATTTT.